Listed here are 12 T cell receptor beta chains from one sample, sequenced in a study of T cells in Graves' hyperthyroidism and ophthalmopathy. Regions amplified from RNA transcripts were the TCR beta CDR3 regions. The HTBI set primed first-round TCR CDR3 RT-PCR. TCRdb independently ran MiXCR on the multiplex PCR reads; one entry per CDR3 protein. The sample consists of about 260,000 distinct CDR3 sequences, roughly 15% of them appearing once. The sequenced sample was blood. These receptors were taken from a young woman with Graves' ophthalmopathy.

This clonotype was counted at least ten times. The chain has TRBV6-2 or TRBV6-3 and TRBJ2-6; D might be TRBD2 (5 bases). V was shortened by 2 bases and J by 0 bases, with 5 bases between the two germline ends. The CDR3 extends over 15 amino acids. Germline V gene sequence: CDR1 MNHEY, CDR2 SVGEGT. The CDR3 DNA sequence: TGTGCCAGCAGTTACGAGGGCTCTGGGGCCAACGTCCTGACTTTC. It yields the protein CASSYEGSGANVLTF.

This clonotype showed up many times. The rearrangement joins TRBV5-8 to TRBJ1-1; TRBD1 might be the D (6 bases). V lost 4 bases, J lost 5 bases, and 12 bases lay in between. The CDR3 consists of 13 residues. Germline assignment: CDR1 SGHTS and CDR2 YDEGEE. CDR3 sequence reads: CASSVTGKTEAFF. The CDR3, as DNA: TGTGCCAGCAGCGTGACAGGAAAGACTGAAGCTTTCTTT.

The sample holds many counts of this clonotype. The chain carries TRBV9 and TRBJ2-7; D is undetermined. Trimming took 0 bases from V and 0 from J, leaving 7 bases between them. Germline assignment: CDR1 SGDLS and CDR2 YYNGEE. The CDR3 totals 14 residues. In DNA form, the CDR3 reads TGTGCCAGCAGCGTAGGAGGAGACTCCTACGAGCAGTACTTC. It encodes CASSVGGDSYEQYF.

The chain has TRBV7-9 and TRBJ1-1, with TRBD1 matching over 9 bases. This CDR3 is built from 15 residues. CDR1 is SEHNR, CDR2 FQNEAQ, per germline (reference sequence). V lost 6 bases and J lost 5; bases outside the gene matches: 10. CDR3 sequence: CASSSRDRVWTEAFF. In nucleotides, the CDR3 is TGTGCCAGCAGTTCCCGGGACAGGGTGTGGACTGAAGCTTTCTTT.

At least ten counts were recorded for this clonotype. The chain is built from TRBV18 and TRBJ1-2; 8 bases agree with TRBD1. CDR3 length: 15 residues. Per the germline V gene, CDR1 is KGHSH and CDR2 is LQKENI. The V and J ends lost 4 bases and 5 bases, in that order; junction bases with no gene match: 9. The CDR3 DNA sequence: TGTGCCAGCTCACGGGAAGGACAGGGCATATATGGCTACACCTTC. It is translated as CASSREGQGIYGYTF. The entire variable domain, with the rest obtained from reference TRBV18 and TRBJ1-2, is as follows: NAGVMQNPRHLVRRRGQEARLRCSPMKGHSHVYWYRQLPEEGLKFMVYLQKENIIDESGMPKERFSAEFPKEGPSILRIQQVVRGDSAAYFCASSREGQGIYGYTFGSGTRLTVV.

This clonotype was seen ten or more times. The V call is TRBV27, the J call TRBJ1-2, with D maybe TRBD1 (6 bases). V lost 5 bases and J lost 4, with 14 bases in between. Germline CDR1 is MNHEY and CDR2 is SMNVEV (reference sequence). This CDR3 has 14 residues. The CDR3 DNA sequence: TGTGCCAGCAGTCCCGGACAGACTGGCTATGGCTACACCTTC. Its translation is CASSPGQTGYGYTF.

This clonotype was observed many times. The CDR3 DNA follows: TGTGCCAGCAGTTCATCCCCGGGACTAGCGGTATACAATGAGCAGTTCTTC. Translating gives CASSSSPGLAVYNEQFF. The chain couples TRBV28 to TRBJ2-1; TRBD2 agrees at 11 bases. The CDR3 is 17 amino acids. Trimming cost V 4 bases and J 4 bases; bases outside gene matches: 9. Germline CDR1 reads MDHEN; CDR2 reads SYDVKM. Together with reference TRBV28 and TRBJ2-1, the CDR3 gives the full variable domain: DVKVTQSSRYLVKRTGEKVFLECVQDMDHENMFWYRQDPGLGLRLIYFSYDVKMKEKGDIPEGYSVSREKKERFSLILESASTNQTSMYLCASSSSPGLAVYNEQFFGPGTRLTVL.

There are many counts of this clonotype. The chain joins TRBV7-2 to TRBJ1-1, with TRBD1 identical over 8 bases. Germline-derived CDR1 and CDR2 are SGHTA and FQGNSA. The CDR3 contains 16 residues. V trimming: 5 bases; J trimming: 0 bases; junction bases outside the gene matches: 8. CDR3 residues: CASSPQGQVLNTEAFF. The DNA for the CDR3 is TGTGCCAGCAGCCCCCAGGGACAGGTTTTGAACACTGAAGCTTTCTTT.

Ten or more counts support this clonotype. The chain combines TRBV18 with TRBJ1-1, with TRBD1 identical over 9 bases. The CDR3 sequence is 13 residues long. The junction had 0 bases not matched to a gene; V was cut back by 0 bases and J by 7 bases. Per germline, CDR1 KGHSH and CDR2 LQKENI. The CDR3 is CASSPPTGGEAFF. The CDR3 DNA follows: TGTGCCAGCTCACCACCGACAGGGGGTGAAGCTTTCTTT. The full variable domain, in which reference TRBV18 and TRBJ1-1 provide the parts outside the CDR3, is NAGVMQNPRHLVRRRGQEARLRCSPMKGHSHVYWYRQLPEEGLKFMVYLQKENIIDESGMPKERFSAEFPKEGPSILRIQQVVRGDSAAYFCASSPPTGGEAFFGQGTRLTVV.

This clonotype was recorded at least ten times. The J gene is TRBJ1-1, the V gene TRBV27; a possible D gene is TRBD1 (5 bases). From germline, CDR1 is MNHEY and CDR2 SMNVEV (reference sequence). This CDR3 is 16 amino acids long. Trimming shortened V by 5 bases and J by 5 bases, and 21 bases separated the two germline ends. In DNA form, the CDR3 reads TGTGCCAGCAGTCCCATCTTCCGGGGCCGAAATACTGAAGCTTTCTTT. Protein product: CASSPIFRGRNTEAFF.

This clonotype was observed at least ten times. The CDR3 protein is CSASVTSGYNEQFF. Here the CDR3 DNA reads TGCAGTGCTAGTGTGACTAGCGGGTACAATGAGCAGTTCTTC. This chain joins TRBV20-1 and TRBJ2-1; 10 nucleotides match TRBD2. J lost 4 bases, V lost 3 bases, and 3 bases had no gene match. CDR1 and CDR2 (germline): DFQATT, SNEGSKA (reference sequence). CDR3 length: 14 residues.

This clonotype was detected many times. This chain uses TRBV6-5 with TRBJ1-1, with unresolved D. CDR1 is MNHEY, CDR2 SVGAGI, per germline. V was clipped by 0 bases and J by 2 bases, with 7 bases between them. CDR3 size: 14 residues. The CDR3 region has the DNA TGTGCCAGCAGTTACTCGGGCACAAACACTGAAGCTTTCTTT. It specifies CASSYSGTNTEAFF.